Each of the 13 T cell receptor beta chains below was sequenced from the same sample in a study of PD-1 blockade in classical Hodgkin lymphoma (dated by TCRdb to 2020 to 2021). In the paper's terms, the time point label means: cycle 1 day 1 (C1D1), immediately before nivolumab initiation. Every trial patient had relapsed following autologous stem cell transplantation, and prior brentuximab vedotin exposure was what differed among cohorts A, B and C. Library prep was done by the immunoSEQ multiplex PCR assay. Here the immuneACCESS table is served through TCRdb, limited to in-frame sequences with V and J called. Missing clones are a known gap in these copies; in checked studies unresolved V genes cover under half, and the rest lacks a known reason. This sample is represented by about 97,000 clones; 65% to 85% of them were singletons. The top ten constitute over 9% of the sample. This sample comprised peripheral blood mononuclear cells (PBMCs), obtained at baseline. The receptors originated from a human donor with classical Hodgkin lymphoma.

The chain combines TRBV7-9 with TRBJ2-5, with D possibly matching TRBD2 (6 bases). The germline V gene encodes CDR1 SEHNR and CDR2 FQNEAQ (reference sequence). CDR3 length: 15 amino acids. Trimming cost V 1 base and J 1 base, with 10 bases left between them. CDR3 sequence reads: CASSLGRTTQETQYF. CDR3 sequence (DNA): TGTGCCAGCAGCTTAGGAAGGACTACCCAAGAGACCCAGTACTTC.

This chain's CDR3 is CASSQDTVNTEAFF. CDR3 bases: TGCGCCAGCAGCCAAGACACGGTTAACACTGAAGCTTTCTTT. J is TRBJ1-1 and V is TRBV4-1; D is undetermined. There are 14 residues in the CDR3. Trimming removed 0 bases from V and 2 bases from J, with 7 bases in between. Germline V gene lookup returns CDR1 MGHRA and CDR2 YSYEKL.

The CDR3 protein is CASSFRQDIEAFF. The CDR3 nucleotides read TGTGCCAGCAGCTTCAGACAGGACATTGAAGCTTTCTTT. V usage is TRBV5-5 and J usage is TRBJ1-1; possible D gene TRBD1, 6 bases. CDR1 SGHKS and CDR2 YYEKEE come from the germline V gene (reference sequence). Trimming stripped 2 bases from V and 7 bases from J, with 12 bases between. The CDR3 runs 13 residues.

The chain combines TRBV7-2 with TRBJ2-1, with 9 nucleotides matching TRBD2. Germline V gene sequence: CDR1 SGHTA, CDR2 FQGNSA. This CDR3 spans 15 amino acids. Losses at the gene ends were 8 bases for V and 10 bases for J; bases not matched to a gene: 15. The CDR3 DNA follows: TGTGCCAGCCGCCGGGAGGGGACTAGCTTTGGGGAGCAGTTCTTC. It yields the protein CASRREGTSFGEQFF.

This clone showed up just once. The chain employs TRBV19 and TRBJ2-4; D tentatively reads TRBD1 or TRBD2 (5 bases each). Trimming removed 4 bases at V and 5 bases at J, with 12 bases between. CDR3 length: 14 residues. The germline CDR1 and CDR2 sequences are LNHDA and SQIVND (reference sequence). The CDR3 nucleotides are TGTGCCAGTAGTAGCTCGGGACGGCAAAACATTCAGTACTTC. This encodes CASSSSGRQNIQYF. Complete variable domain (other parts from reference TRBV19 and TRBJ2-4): DGGITQSPKYLFRKEGQNVTLSCEQNLNHDAMYWYRQDPGQGLRLIYYSQIVNDFQKGDIAEGYSVSREKKESFPLTVTSAQKNPTAFYLCASSSSGRQNIQYFGAGTRLSVL.

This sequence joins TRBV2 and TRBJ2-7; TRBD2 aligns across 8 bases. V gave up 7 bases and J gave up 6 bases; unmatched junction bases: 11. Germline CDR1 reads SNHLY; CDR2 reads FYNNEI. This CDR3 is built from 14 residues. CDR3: CASNPGGLDTEQYF. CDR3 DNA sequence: TGTGCCAGCAACCCGGGGGGACTAGATACCGAGCAGTACTTC.

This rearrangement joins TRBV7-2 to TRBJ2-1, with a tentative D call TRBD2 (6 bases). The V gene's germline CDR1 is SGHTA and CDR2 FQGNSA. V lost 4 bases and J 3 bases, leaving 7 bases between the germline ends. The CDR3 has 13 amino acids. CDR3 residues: CASSSGLYNEQFF. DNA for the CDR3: TGTGCCAGCAGCTCGGGACTCTACAATGAGCAGTTCTTC.

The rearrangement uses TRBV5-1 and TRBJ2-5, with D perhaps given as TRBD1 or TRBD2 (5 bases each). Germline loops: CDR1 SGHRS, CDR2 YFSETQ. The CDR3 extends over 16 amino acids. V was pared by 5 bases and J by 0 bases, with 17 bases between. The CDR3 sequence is CASRRSVRGDQETQYF. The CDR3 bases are TGCGCCAGCAGAAGGAGCGTGAGGGGCGACCAAGAGACCCAGTACTTC.

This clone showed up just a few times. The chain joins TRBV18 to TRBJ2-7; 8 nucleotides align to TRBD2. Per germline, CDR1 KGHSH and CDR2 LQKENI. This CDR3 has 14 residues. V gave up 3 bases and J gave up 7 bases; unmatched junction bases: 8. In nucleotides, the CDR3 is TGTGCCAGCTCACCCGGCAGCGGGGGTGGGGAGCAGTACTTC. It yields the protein CASSPGSGGGEQYF.

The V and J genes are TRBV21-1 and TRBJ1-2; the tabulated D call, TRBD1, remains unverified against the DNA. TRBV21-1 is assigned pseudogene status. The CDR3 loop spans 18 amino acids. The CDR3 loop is CASSKELGQQPIRDGYTF. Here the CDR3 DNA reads TGTGCCAGCAGCAAAGAATTGGGACAGCAGCCCATTCGGGATGGCTACACCTTC.

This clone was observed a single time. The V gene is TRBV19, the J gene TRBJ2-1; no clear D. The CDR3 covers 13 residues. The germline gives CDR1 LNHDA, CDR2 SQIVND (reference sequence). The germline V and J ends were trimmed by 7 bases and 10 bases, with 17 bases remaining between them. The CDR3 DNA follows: TGTGCCAGTACCTTTCAGTCAGCCCAGGAGCAGTTCTTC. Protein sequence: CASTFQSAQEQFF. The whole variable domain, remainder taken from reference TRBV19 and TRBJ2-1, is DGGITQSPKYLFRKEGQNVTLSCEQNLNHDAMYWYRQDPGQGLRLIYYSQIVNDFQKGDIAEGYSVSREKKESFPLTVTSAQKNPTAFYLCASTFQSAQEQFFGPGTRLTVL.

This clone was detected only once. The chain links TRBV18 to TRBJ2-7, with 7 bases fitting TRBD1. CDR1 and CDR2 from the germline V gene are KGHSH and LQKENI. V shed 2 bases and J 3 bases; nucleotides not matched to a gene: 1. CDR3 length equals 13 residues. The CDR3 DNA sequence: TGTGCCAGCTCACCAGGGACAGTCTACGAGCAGTACTTC. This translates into CASSPGTVYEQYF.

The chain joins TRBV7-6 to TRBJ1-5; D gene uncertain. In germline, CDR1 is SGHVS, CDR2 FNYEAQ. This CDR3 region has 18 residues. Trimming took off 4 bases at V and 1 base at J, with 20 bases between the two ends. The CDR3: CASSSLLGSPQSNQPQHF. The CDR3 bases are TGTGCCAGCAGCTCACTGTTAGGCAGCCCGCAGAGCAATCAGCCCCAGCATTTT.